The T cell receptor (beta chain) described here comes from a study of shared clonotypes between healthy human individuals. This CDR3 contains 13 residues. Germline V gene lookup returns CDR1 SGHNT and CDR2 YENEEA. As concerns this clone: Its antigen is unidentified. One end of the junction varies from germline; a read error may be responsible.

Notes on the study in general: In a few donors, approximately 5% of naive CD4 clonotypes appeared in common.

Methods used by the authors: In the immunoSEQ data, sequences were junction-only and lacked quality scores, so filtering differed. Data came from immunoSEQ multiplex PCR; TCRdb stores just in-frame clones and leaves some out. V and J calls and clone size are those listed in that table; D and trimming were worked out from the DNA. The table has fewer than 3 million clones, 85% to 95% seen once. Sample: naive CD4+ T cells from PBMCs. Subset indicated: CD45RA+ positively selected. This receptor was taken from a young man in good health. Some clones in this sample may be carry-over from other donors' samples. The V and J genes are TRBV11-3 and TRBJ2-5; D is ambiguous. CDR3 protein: CASSLDGAPFPNF. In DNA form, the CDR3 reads TGTGCCAGCAGCTTAGATGGAGCGCCTTTCCCGAACTTC.